This is a list of T cell receptor beta chains from one sample in a study of T cell changes during pregnancy in multiple sclerosis. Assay used: immunoSEQ multiplex PCR; TCRdb lists only in-frame clones, some missing. The sample lists about 92,000 clones, about 92% occurring once. This material consisted of peripheral blood, taken in the first trimester of pregnancy. Source of these receptors: a female donor with multiple sclerosis, enrolled in a pregnancy study. Both conserved end residues are part of each CDR3. Fields, in order: D gene, clone size, J gene, V gene, CDR3 protein, CDR3 DNA. D genes are given only for firm matches. Size is omitted from some rows. Given values are once, few, many or a class for expanded clones.

d_call: .; clone_size: .; j_call: TRBJ2-1; v_call: TRBV7-6; cdr3_aa: CASSPQTPGNEQFF; cdr3_nt: TGTGCCAGCAGCCCGCAGACCCCAGGCAATGAGCAGTTCTTC
d_call: .; clone_size: .; j_call: TRBJ2-1; v_call: TRBV11-1; cdr3_aa: CASTRGRGTEQFF; cdr3_nt: TGTGCCAGCACCAGAGGGCGGGGCACTGAGCAGTTCTTC
d_call: TRBD2; clone_size: .; j_call: TRBJ2-2; v_call: TRBV6-6; cdr3_aa: CASRAGVNELFF; cdr3_nt: TGTGCCAGCAGAGCGGGAGTTAATGAGCTGTTTTTT
d_call: TRBD1; clone_size: .; j_call: TRBJ1-5; v_call: TRBV6-5; cdr3_aa: CASGIRQGNQPQHF; cdr3_nt: TGTGCCAGCGGTATAAGACAGGGTAACCAGCCCCAGCATTTT
d_call: .; clone_size: .; j_call: TRBJ2-7; v_call: TRBV6-6; cdr3_aa: CASSYPARETYEQYF; cdr3_nt: TGTGCCAGCAGTTACCCGGCACGGGAGACCTACGAGCAGTACTTC
d_call: .; clone_size: .; j_call: TRBJ1-2; v_call: TRBV29-1; cdr3_aa: CSSQGFKGYTF; cdr3_nt: TGCAGCTCGCAGGGGTTCAAAGGCTACACCTTC
d_call: .; clone_size: .; j_call: TRBJ1-2; v_call: TRBV20-1; cdr3_aa: CSARRDGYTF; cdr3_nt: TGCAGTGCCCGCAGGGATGGCTACACCTTC
d_call: TRBD1; clone_size: .; j_call: TRBJ1-2; v_call: TRBV5-1; cdr3_aa: CASKLKGAEGYTF; cdr3_nt: TGCGCCAGCAAATTAAAGGGGGCAGAAGGCTACACCTTC
d_call: .; clone_size: .; j_call: TRBJ1-1; v_call: TRBV5-4; cdr3_aa: CASSLYRDSNTEAFF; cdr3_nt: TGTGCCAGCAGCCTCTACCGGGATTCGAACACTGAAGCTTTCTTT
d_call: TRBD1; clone_size: .; j_call: TRBJ1-4; v_call: TRBV19; cdr3_aa: CASSPQGATNEKLFF; cdr3_nt: TGTGCCAGTAGCCCCCAGGGGGCAACTAATGAAAAACTGTTTTTT
d_call: .; clone_size: .; j_call: TRBJ2-7; v_call: TRBV10-1; cdr3_aa: CASSEGAYEQYF; cdr3_nt: TGCGCCAGCAGTGAGGGAGCCTACGAGCAGTACTTC
d_call: .; clone_size: .; j_call: TRBJ1-4; v_call: TRBV7-2; cdr3_aa: CASSLMGGQLVGEKLFF; cdr3_nt: TGTGCCAGCAGCTTAATGGGGGGTCAACTTGTTGGGGAAAAACTGTTTTTT
d_call: .; clone_size: .; j_call: TRBJ1-1; v_call: TRBV29-1; cdr3_aa: CSGGQTGNTEAFF; cdr3_nt: TGCAGCGGAGGACAAACAGGGAACACTGAAGCTTTCTTT
d_call: TRBD2; clone_size: .; j_call: TRBJ2-3; v_call: TRBV28; cdr3_aa: CASSGLASYTQYF; cdr3_nt: TGTGCCAGCAGCGGACTAGCGAGTTATACGCAGTATTTT
d_call: TRBD1; clone_size: .; j_call: TRBJ1-1; v_call: TRBV2; cdr3_aa: CASRSGTGGGTEAFF; cdr3_nt: TGTGCCAGCAGGTCAGGGACAGGGGGCGGCACTGAAGCTTTCTTT
d_call: TRBD2; clone_size: .; j_call: TRBJ2-7; v_call: TRBV7-9; cdr3_aa: CASSVGGGYEQYF; cdr3_nt: TGTGCCAGCAGCGTCGGCGGGGGGTACGAGCAGTACTTC
d_call: .; clone_size: once; j_call: TRBJ2-3; v_call: TRBV5-6; cdr3_aa: CASSLGGSSTDTQYF; cdr3_nt: TGTGCCAGCAGCTTAGGGGGTTCTAGCACAGATACGCAGTATTTT
d_call: TRBD1; clone_size: few; j_call: TRBJ1-2; v_call: TRBV5-6; cdr3_aa: CASSSAGTAYGYTF; cdr3_nt: TGTGCCAGCAGCTCCGCCGGGACAGCTTATGGCTACACCTTC